These T cell receptor beta chains were read from a single sample in a study of T cells in Graves' hyperthyroidism and ophthalmopathy. MiXCR, run by TCRdb on the multiplex PCR reads, gives a single entry per CDR3 protein. The table lists about 600,000 distinct CDR3 sequences, 13% to 15% of them singletons. What was sequenced was blood. Receptors were obtained from a woman between 18 and 29 years old with Graves' ophthalmopathy. Both conserved end residues are part of each CDR3. D genes are given only for firm matches. Part of the rows lack a size; the others show once, few, many or a class for expanded clones.

DNA,CDR3,D,J,size,V
TGCAGCGCTGTTGGGGGTCTAGCGGGTACAAGTGAGCAGTTCTTC,CSAVGGLAGTSEQFF,TRBD2,TRBJ2-1,many,TRBV29-1
TGTGCCAGCAGCCAACTCAGTGTGGGAGACACCATATATTTT,CASSQLSVGDTIYF,NA,TRBJ1-3,few,TRBV14
TGTGCCAGCAGTAGGCCTGGCGGCGGACAGCCCCAGCATTTT,CASSRPGGGQPQHF,NA,TRBJ1-5,many,TRBV28
TGTGCCACCAGTGATCCCCGTTCGGCGCTCAATGAGCAGTTCTTC,CATSDPRSALNEQFF,NA,TRBJ2-1,many,TRBV24-1
TGTGCCAGCACATCTAGTCAAGAGACCCAGTACTTC,CASTSSQETQYF,NA,TRBJ2-5,few,TRBV28
TGTGCCACCTTACCCTGGGGGGCACTACCCACTGAAGCTTTCTTT,CATLPWGALPTEAFF,NA,TRBJ1-1,many,TRBV15
TGTGCCAGCAGCTCCCCGCCGACAGGGGAGGCAACTAATGAAAAACTGTTTTTT,CASSSPPTGEATNEKLFF,TRBD1,TRBJ1-4,many,TRBV7-9
TGTGCCAGCAGCCAAGTAGCGGGAGGGCCCTACGAGCAGTACTTC,CASSQVAGGPYEQYF,TRBD2,TRBJ2-7,many,TRBV3-1
TGTGCCAGCAGCACCGGACTAGAAGGCACAGATACGCAGTATTTT,CASSTGLEGTDTQYF,TRBD2,TRBJ2-3,NA,TRBV2
TGTGCCAGCAGCTTCCCGAGCGGGAGGGCCGTCTACGAGCAGTACTTC,CASSFPSGRAVYEQYF,TRBD2,TRBJ2-7,many,TRBV11-2
TGTGCCAGCAGTTTACGGGACCCCCGGGCGGGAGTGGCAGATACGCAGTATTTT,CASSLRDPRAGVADTQYF,TRBD2,TRBJ2-3,many,TRBV27
TGTGCCAGCAGTCTCCTGGGACTCTCCTACGAGCAGTACTTC,CASSLLGLSYEQYF,NA,TRBJ2-7,many,TRBV7-2
TGTGCCAGCAGCCGACAGGGGCCTTACAATGAGCAGTTCTTC,CASSRQGPYNEQFF,TRBD1,TRBJ2-1,many,TRBV12-3/TRBV12-4
TGTGCCAGCAGTTTACGCCCCCCCGGGACAGGGCGGGAAAAACTGTTTTTT,CASSLRPPGTGREKLFF,TRBD1,TRBJ1-4,many,TRBV28
TGTGCCAGCAGCTGGTGGTTAGGACAGGACCAGTCTCTGAGGAACACCATATATTTT,CASSWWLGQDQSLRNTIYF,TRBD1,TRBJ1-3,NA,TRBV11-2
TGTGCCACCAGCAGAGTAGGAACTCCTTCTACGCAGTATTTT,CATSRVGTPSTQYF,NA,TRBJ2-3,NA,TRBV15
TGTGCCAGCAGCTTAAGGACCGAGGGGTATGGCTACACCTTC,CASSLRTEGYGYTF,NA,TRBJ1-2,many,TRBV11-2
TGTGCCAGCAGCCCGAGGGCGGGGAGCATTCAGTACTTC,CASSPRAGSIQYF,NA,TRBJ2-4,NA,TRBV7-9
TGTGCCAGCAGCTTATTCGGCAGGGGAAACATGAACACTGAAGCTTTCTTT,CASSLFGRGNMNTEAFF,NA,TRBJ1-1,many,TRBV7-9
TGTGCCAGCAGCGCTAACAGGGGGAACTATGGCTACACCTTC,CASSANRGNYGYTF,TRBD1,TRBJ1-2,many,TRBV7-3
TGTGCCAGCACCCCCGGACAGGGGAGCGAGACCCAGTACTTC,CASTPGQGSETQYF,TRBD1,TRBJ2-5,many,TRBV6-1
TGTGCCAGCCGTAGCGGGGCCACCGGGGAGCTGTTTTTT,CASRSGATGELFF,TRBD2,TRBJ2-2,few,TRBV6-2/TRBV6-3
TGTGCCAGCAGCCCCCCCGGAGGGACTAGCGGGAGTAGTTACAATGAGCAGTTCTTC,CASSPPGGTSGSSYNEQFF,TRBD2,TRBJ2-1,many,TRBV9
TGTGCCAGCAGCTTGGTTCAAGCGGGAGGGAACACCGGGGAGCTGTTTTTT,CASSLVQAGGNTGELFF,TRBD2,TRBJ2-2,few,TRBV5-8
TGTGCCAGTGTCCTGGGGCGGGAACAGTTCTTC,CASVLGREQFF,NA,TRBJ2-1,many,TRBV2
TGTGCCACCAGCAGAGGAGCGGGGCTGCCGCGCACCGGGGAGCTGTTTTTT,CATSRGAGLPRTGELFF,TRBD2,TRBJ2-2,many,TRBV15
TGTGCCAGCAGTGAAATGAGGGGAGAGACCCAGTACTTC,CASSEMRGETQYF,NA,TRBJ2-5,many,TRBV2
TGTGCCAGCAGCTTAGCGGGGGTTGGGGGCTTTAGCAATCAGCCCCAGCATTTT,CASSLAGVGGFSNQPQHF,NA,TRBJ1-5,many,TRBV7-2
TGTGCCAGCAGTCCGCGGACTAGCGGGGCCTCCTACAATGAGCAGTTCTTC,CASSPRTSGASYNEQFF,TRBD2,TRBJ2-1,many,TRBV6-1
TGTGCCAGCAGTTCAACTAGCGGGAGTAGTAATGAGCAGTTCTTC,CASSSTSGSSNEQFF,TRBD2,TRBJ2-1,many,TRBV6-2/TRBV6-3
TGTGCCAGCAGTCTAAATAGCGGGAGCGGCCACGAGCAGTACTTC,CASSLNSGSGHEQYF,TRBD2,TRBJ2-7,many,TRBV6-1
TGTGCCAGCAGTTTGGTAGGAAAGCGGGAAGTCTTCTCTAGTCTCTACAATGAGCAGTTCTTC,CASSLVGKREVFSSLYNEQFF,TRBD2,TRBJ2-1,many,TRBV28
TGTGCCAGCAGTCCCGGGACTAGAGTGTCGTACGAGCAGTACTTC,CASSPGTRVSYEQYF,TRBD2,TRBJ2-7,many,TRBV12-3/TRBV12-4
TGTGCCAGCAGTTCCCGGGAGGGCCCCTACAATGAGCAGTTCTTC,CASSSREGPYNEQFF,TRBD2,TRBJ2-1,many,TRBV5-5
TGTGCCATCAGTCGGACAGGGGGCAGCTATGGCTACACCTTC,CAISRTGGSYGYTF,TRBD1,TRBJ1-2,NA,TRBV10-3
TGTGCCAGCAGTGAAGCTAGGACAGCCAATTCACCCCTCCACTTT,CASSEARTANSPLHF,NA,TRBJ1-6,many,TRBV6-1
TGTGCCAGCAGTTTTGGGGGGGGGAACACTGAAGCTTTCTTT,CASSFGGGNTEAFF,NA,TRBJ1-1,many,TRBV12-3/TRBV12-4
TGTGCCAGCAGCAGATCCAACTCGGGGAACACTGAAGCTTTCTTT,CASSRSNSGNTEAFF,NA,TRBJ1-1,few,TRBV6-1
TGTGCCAGCAGTTTAAAAGGCTATGGCTACACCTTC,CASSLKGYGYTF,NA,TRBJ1-2,many,TRBV28
TGTGCCAGCAGCGTAGCCCCCCTGGGAGGGAAGAGCACAGATACGCAGTATTTT,CASSVAPLGGKSTDTQYF,TRBD2,TRBJ2-3,NA,TRBV9
TGTGCCAGCAGGGTTGGACTAGCGGCCTACGAGCAGTACTTC,CASRVGLAAYEQYF,TRBD2,TRBJ2-7,few,TRBV6-1
TGTGCCAGCAGCTCCCCTTTGGGGGGCAGGGGACAAGAGACCCAGTACTTC,CASSSPLGGRGQETQYF,NA,TRBJ2-5,many,TRBV7-2
TGTGCCACCTCAGAGGGGGGGAACTCCTACGAGCAGTACTTC,CATSEGGNSYEQYF,NA,TRBJ2-7,many,TRBV28
TGCAGTGCTTTAAGCGGGAGCTCCTACAATGAGCAGTTCTTC,CSALSGSSYNEQFF,TRBD2,TRBJ2-1,many,TRBV20-1
TGCAGTGCTAGAGACCAGCAGCGGCTGACAGTCCATGAGCAGTTCTTC,CSARDQQRLTVHEQFF,NA,TRBJ2-1,few,TRBV20-1